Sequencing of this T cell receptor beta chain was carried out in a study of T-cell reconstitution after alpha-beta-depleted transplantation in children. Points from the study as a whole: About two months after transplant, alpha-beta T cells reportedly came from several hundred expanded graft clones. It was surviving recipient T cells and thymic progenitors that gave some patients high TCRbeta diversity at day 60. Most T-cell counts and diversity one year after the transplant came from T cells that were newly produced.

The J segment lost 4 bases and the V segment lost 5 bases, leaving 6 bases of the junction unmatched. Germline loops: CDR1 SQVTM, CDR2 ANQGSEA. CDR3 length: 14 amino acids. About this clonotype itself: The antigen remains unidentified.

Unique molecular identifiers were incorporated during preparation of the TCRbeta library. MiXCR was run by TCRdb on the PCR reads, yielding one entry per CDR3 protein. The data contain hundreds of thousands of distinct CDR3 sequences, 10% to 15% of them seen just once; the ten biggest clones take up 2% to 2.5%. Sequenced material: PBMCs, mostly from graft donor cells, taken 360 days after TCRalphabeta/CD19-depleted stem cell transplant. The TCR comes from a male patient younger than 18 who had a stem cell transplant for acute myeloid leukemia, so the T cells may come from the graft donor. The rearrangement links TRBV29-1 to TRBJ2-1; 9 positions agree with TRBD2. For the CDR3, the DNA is TGCAGCGTTAGACTAGCGGAACCTTACAATGAGCAGTTCTTC. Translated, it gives CSVRLAEPYNEQFF.